The following is a TCR beta chain sequence with its context. One junction end does not reproduce the germline sequence, and a read error may be involved. Original analysis: Estimated nucleated cell counts came from reference gene primer amplification. Libraries were prepared by immunoSEQ multiplex PCR; TCRdb keeps only in-frame clonotypes and omits some of them. V and J calls and clone size are as listed in that table; D and trimming were resolved from the DNA. Of fewer than 200,000 clones in the sample, about 83% were seen once. This specimen belongs to a study of blood T cell repertoires in COVID-19. About the study: Some COVID-19 samples were acute and others convalescent; all came from the United States, Italy and Spain. Sources were T cells, B-cell-depleted T cells, or PBMCs; the material itself was cDNA or gDNA.

Germline V lookup: CDR1 SNHLY, CDR2 FYNNEI. The CDR3 contains 14 residues. This TCR came from a woman older than 75 with acute or convalescent COVID-19. The chain combines TRBV2 with TRBJ2-1, with D tentatively TRBD2 (5 bases). Sequenced input: peripheral blood. As DNA, the CDR3 is TGTGCCAGCACTGAACGGCTAGCCGCCAATGAGCAGTTCTTC. Amino acid sequence: CASTERLAANEQFF. The full variable domain, rest sourced from reference TRBV2 and TRBJ2-1, is EPEVTQTPSHQVTQMGQEVILRCVPISNHLYFYWYRQILGQKVEFLVSFYNNEISEKSEIFDDQFSVERPDGSNFTLKIRSTKLEDSAMYFCASTERLAANEQFFGPGTRLTVL.